This TCR beta chain was identified during a study of T cells in Graves' hyperthyroidism and ophthalmopathy. Points from the study as a whole: In the analysis, a 13 V-J model separated ophthalmopathy from stable hyperthyroidism.

Exclusion criteria comprised uncontrolled infection, other autoimmune disease, pregnancy or lactation. Amplification of TCR beta CDR3 regions used RNA as the template. First-round RT-PCR targeting the TCR CDR3 was performed with the HTBI primer set. TCRdb re-analysed the multiplex PCR reads in MiXCR, keeping a single row per CDR3 protein. The table lists a few hundred thousand distinct CDR3 sequences, 46% of them singletons. To note about this clonotype: Its cognate antigen is unknown.

The CDR3 has 15 residues. The germline gives CDR1 SGHTA, CDR2 FQGNSA. With V trimmed by 4 bases and J by 2 bases, 8 bases remained unmatched. The sequencing input was peripheral blood or thyroid tissue (not recorded which). The chain employs TRBV7-2 and TRBJ2-7, with 7 bases that match TRBD1. The clonotype was recovered from a woman younger than 35 with Graves' hyperthyroidism. The CDR3 sequence is CASSSFTGTAYEQYF. The CDR3 DNA sequence: TGTGCCAGCAGCTCCTTCACCGGGACAGCCTACGAGCAGTACTTC.